This TCR beta chain was sequenced during a study of CD8+ T cells in alopecia areata. Study results and limitations: Many expanded lesional clones remained in scalp and blood on tofacitinib. Among the top 100, expanded CD8+ clones were significantly decreased by tofacitinib, as was scalp clonality.

In its sample, this clone was seen a few times. The target antigen is unknown. The CDR3 totals 17 residues. Trimming removed 4 bases from V and 2 bases from J, with 22 bases in between. Looked up from germline, CDR1 is SGHRS and CDR2 is YFSETQ. Sequencing used cDNA as its template, made by extracting RNA and reverse transcribing it. Measured with immunoSEQ multiplex PCR; TCRdb has only the in-frame clones, and not every one. The sample contains a few hundred thousand clones, around two fifths of which appear only once. Stated treatment: oral pan-JAK inhibitor, 5-10 mg twice daily. Alopecia areata patients gave lesional scalp punch biopsies and peripheral blood samples. PBMCs yielded sorted CD4+ and CD8+ T cells.

The sample consisted of CD4+ T cells sorted from blood, taken at approximately week 30, from a patient treated with tofacitinib. The receptor's source is a human donor with alopecia areata. The V and J genes are TRBV5-1 and TRBJ2-7; TRBD1 might be the D (6 bases). As DNA, the CDR3 is TGCGCCAGCAGCACCCTTGGGGGCACGGCGCCGACCTACGAGCAGTACTTC. This gives the protein CASSTLGGTAPTYEQYF.